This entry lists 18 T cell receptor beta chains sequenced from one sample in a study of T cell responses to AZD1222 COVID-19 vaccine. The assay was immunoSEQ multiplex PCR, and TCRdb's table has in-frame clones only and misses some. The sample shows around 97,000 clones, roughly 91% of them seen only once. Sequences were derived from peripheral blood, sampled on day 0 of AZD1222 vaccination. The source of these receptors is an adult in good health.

CDR3 DNA sequence: TGTGCCAGCAGCTTAGGGGTCGTCCATTCACCCCTCCACTTT. It translates to CASSLGVVHSPLHF. The J gene is TRBJ1-6, the V gene TRBV7-9; no clear D gene. The CDR3 loop spans 14 amino acids. Germline CDR1 reads SEHNR; CDR2 reads FQNEAQ (reference sequence). The V end lost 1 base, the J end lost 8 bases, and 9 bases lay between the germline ends.

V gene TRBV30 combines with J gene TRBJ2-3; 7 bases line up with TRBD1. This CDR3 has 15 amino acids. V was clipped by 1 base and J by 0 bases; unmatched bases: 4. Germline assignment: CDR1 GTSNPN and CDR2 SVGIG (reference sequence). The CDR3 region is CAWSADRVSTDTQYF. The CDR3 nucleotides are TGTGCCTGGAGTGCAGACAGGGTTAGCACAGATACGCAGTATTTT.

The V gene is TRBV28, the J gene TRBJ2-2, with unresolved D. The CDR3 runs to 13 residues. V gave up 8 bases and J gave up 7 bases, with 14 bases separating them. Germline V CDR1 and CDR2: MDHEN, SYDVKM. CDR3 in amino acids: CASPDPIGGELFF. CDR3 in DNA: TGTGCCAGCCCCGACCCAATTGGCGGGGAGCTGTTTTTT.

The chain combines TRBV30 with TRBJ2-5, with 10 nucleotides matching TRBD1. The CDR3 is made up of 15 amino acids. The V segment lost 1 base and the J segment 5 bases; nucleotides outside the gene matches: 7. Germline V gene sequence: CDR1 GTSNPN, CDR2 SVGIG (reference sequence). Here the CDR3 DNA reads TGTGCCTGGAGTGCACAAAGGGACAGGGGTGAGACCCAGTACTTC. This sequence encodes CAWSAQRDRGETQYF.

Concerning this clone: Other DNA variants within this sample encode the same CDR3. DNA for the CDR3: TGTGCCAGTCGTATGGGCCCTAACACTGAAGCTTTCTTT. Translating it yields CASRMGPNTEAFF. The rearrangement uses TRBV6-5 and TRBJ1-1; D is ambiguous. The length of the CDR3 is 13 residues. Deletions cut 9 bases from V and 2 bases from J, with 13 bases between. CDR1 is MNHEY, CDR2 SVGAGI, per germline.

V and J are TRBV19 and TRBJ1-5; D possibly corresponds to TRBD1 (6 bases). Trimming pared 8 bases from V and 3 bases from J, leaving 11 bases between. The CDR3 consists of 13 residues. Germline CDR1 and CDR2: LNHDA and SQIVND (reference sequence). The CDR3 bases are TGTGCCAGTTCCAGGGACACCAATCAGCCCCAGCATTTT. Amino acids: CASSRDTNQPQHF.

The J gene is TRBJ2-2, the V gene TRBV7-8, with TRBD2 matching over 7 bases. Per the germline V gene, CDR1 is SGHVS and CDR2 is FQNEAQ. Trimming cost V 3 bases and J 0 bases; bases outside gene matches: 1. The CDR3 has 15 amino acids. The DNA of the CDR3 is TGTGCCAGCAGCTTGGGACTACCGAACACCGGGGAGCTGTTTTTT. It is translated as CASSLGLPNTGELFF.

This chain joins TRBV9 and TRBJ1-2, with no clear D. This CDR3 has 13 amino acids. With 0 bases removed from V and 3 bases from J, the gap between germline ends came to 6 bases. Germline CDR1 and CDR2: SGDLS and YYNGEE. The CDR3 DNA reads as TGTGCCAGCAGCGTAGGGACCGACTATGGCTACACCTTC. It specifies CASSVGTDYGYTF.

The CDR3 region has the DNA TGTGCCAGCAGCCAGACACAGGGGGGGGTTCAGACCCAGTACTTC. It specifies CASSQTQGGVQTQYF. The J gene is TRBJ2-5, the V gene TRBV11-2; maybe TRBD1 (8 bases). Trimming left V 5 bases short and J 6 bases short, with 19 bases between. The CDR3 has 15 residues. From germline, CDR1 is SGHAT and CDR2 FQNNGV.

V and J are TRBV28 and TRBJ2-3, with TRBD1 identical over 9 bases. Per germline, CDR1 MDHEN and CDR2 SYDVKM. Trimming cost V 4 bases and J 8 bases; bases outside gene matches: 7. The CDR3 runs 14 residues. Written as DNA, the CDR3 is TGTGCCAGCAGTTACAACAGGGGGCCGGGTACGCAGTATTTT. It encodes CASSYNRGPGTQYF.

CDR3: CASTSSGGNEQFF. The CDR3 region has the DNA TGTGCCAGCACCTCTAGTGGGGGCAATGAGCAGTTCTTC. V gene TRBV28 combines with J gene TRBJ2-1; either TRBD1 or TRBD2 may supply D (5 bases each). CDR3 length: 13 residues. The V gene's germline CDR1 is MDHEN and CDR2 SYDVKM. V gave up 7 bases and J gave up 6 bases, with 13 bases separating them.

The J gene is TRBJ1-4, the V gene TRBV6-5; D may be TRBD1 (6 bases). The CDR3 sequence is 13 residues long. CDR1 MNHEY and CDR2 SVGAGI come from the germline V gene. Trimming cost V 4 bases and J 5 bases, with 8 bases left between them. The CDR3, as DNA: TGTGCCAGCAGTTGGGGGCAGAATGAAAAACTGTTTTTT. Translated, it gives CASSWGQNEKLFF.

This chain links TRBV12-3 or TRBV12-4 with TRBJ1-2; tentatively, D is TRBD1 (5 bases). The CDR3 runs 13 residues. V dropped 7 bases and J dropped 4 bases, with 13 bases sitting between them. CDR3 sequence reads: CASNPGAAYGYTF. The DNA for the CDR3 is TGTGCCAGCAACCCCGGGGCCGCCTATGGCTACACCTTC.

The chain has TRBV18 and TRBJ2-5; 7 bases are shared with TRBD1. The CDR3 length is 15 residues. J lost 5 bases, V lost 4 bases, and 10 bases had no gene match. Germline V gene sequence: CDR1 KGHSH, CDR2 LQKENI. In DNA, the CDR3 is TGTGCCAGCTCACAATACCGGGACAGAGGGGAGACCCAGTACTTC. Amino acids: CASSQYRDRGETQYF.

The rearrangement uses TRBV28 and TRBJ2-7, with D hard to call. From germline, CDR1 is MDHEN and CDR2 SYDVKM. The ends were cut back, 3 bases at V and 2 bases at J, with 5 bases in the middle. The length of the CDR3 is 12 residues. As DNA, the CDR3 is TGTGCCAGCAGTTTTGGGCCCTACGAGCAGTACTTC. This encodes CASSFGPYEQYF.

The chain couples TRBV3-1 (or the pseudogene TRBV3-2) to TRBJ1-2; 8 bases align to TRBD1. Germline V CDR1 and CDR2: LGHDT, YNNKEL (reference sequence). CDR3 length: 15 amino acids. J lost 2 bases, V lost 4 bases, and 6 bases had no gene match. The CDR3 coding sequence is TGTGCCAGCAGCCCGACAGGGGATCGGAACTATGGCTACACCTTC. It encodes CASSPTGDRNYGYTF.

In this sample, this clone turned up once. The CDR3 protein is CASSIQGGGFSNQPQHF. The CDR3 DNA follows: TGCGCCAGCAGCATACAAGGAGGGGGGTTTAGCAATCAGCCCCAGCATTTT. This chain connects TRBV5-1 to TRBJ1-5; D might be TRBD1 (6 bases). This CDR3 is built from 17 residues. V lost 4 bases and J 0 bases, leaving 17 bases between the germline ends. Looked up from germline, CDR1 is SGHRS and CDR2 is YFSETQ.

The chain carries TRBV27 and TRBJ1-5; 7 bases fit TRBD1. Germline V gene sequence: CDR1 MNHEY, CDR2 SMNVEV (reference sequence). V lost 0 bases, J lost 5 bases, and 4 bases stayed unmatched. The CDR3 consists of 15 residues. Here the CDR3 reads CASSLSGQRHQPQHF. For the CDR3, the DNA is TGTGCCAGCAGTTTATCGGGACAGCGCCATCAGCCCCAGCATTTT.